This passage covers 20 T cell receptor beta chains from one sample sequenced in a study of T cells expressing NK-cell markers. TCRdb reprocessed the 5' RACE reads; each CDR3 protein has one entry and no DNA is given. This listing includes 550,000 to 600,000 distinct CDR3 sequences. The sample was blood T cells: a sorted CD56 or NKG2C T cell subset, CD4+ or CD8+ T cells, or bulk PBMC T cells (not recorded which). The source is a young man in good health.

The chain has TRBV4-1 and TRBJ2-5. Per the germline V gene, CDR1 is MGHRA and CDR2 is YSYEKL. The CDR3 loop spans 16 amino acids. The CDR3 is CASSQVLAGFQETQYF.

The chain links TRBV12-3 or TRBV12-4 to TRBJ2-5. This CDR3 spans 11 amino acids. This CDR3 reads CASLSQETQYF.

The chain carries TRBV11-2 and TRBJ2-1; no DNA is available, so the TRBD1 call from TCRdb remains unchecked. This CDR3 comprises 16 residues. Germline V gives CDR1 SGHAT, CDR2 FQNNGV. The CDR3 region is CASSEWRTRTNNEQFF.

The rearrangement uses TRBV5-1 and TRBJ2-1; TCRdb's D call of TRBD1 is untestable without DNA. Germline V CDR1 and CDR2: SGHRS, YFSETQ. CDR3 length: 12 amino acids. The CDR3 reads CASSPPGTFQFF.

The rearrangement joins TRBV5-1 to TRBJ1-3; the TRBD1 assignment by TCRdb is unverifiable without DNA. CDR3 length: 15 residues. The germline gives CDR1 SGHRS, CDR2 YFSETQ. The CDR3 loop reads CASSPGTDSGNTIYF.

The CDR3 loop reads CASDTGSYEQYF. The gene calls are TRBV6-6 and TRBJ2-7; no DNA is available, so the TRBD1 call from TCRdb remains unchecked. The CDR3 consists of 12 residues. Germline CDR1 is MNHNY and CDR2 is SVGAGI (reference sequence).

CDR3 amino acids: CASSLAGLGQETQYF. This rearrangement joins TRBV5-5 to TRBJ2-5. This CDR3 comprises 15 residues. In germline, CDR1 is SGHKS, CDR2 YYEKEE (reference sequence).

The chain has TRBV10-3 and TRBJ2-1; TCRdb gives TRBD2 as the D gene, but with no DNA this cannot be confirmed. Germline CDR1 and CDR2: ENHRY and SYGVKD. The CDR3 covers 15 residues. CDR3 in amino acids: CAISESGTSAHEQFF.

This CDR3 is CASSEGSGTNTGELFF. The V and J genes are TRBV10-2 and TRBJ2-2; TCRdb indicates TRBD2, and absent DNA this call remains unverified. The length of the CDR3 is 16 residues. Germline V gene sequence: CDR1 WSHSY, CDR2 SAAADI.

The V call is TRBV20-1, the J call TRBJ2-1; TCRdb's assignment of TRBD2 cannot be checked, as there is no DNA. The length of the CDR3 is 15 residues. Germline-derived CDR1 and CDR2 are DFQATT and SNEGSKA (reference sequence). CDR3 protein: CSASPPLAGVREQFF.

The chain recombines TRBV5-5 with TRBJ2-6; TCRdb indicates TRBD1, and absent DNA this call remains unverified. In germline, CDR1 is SGHKS, CDR2 YYEKEE (reference sequence). This CDR3 is 16 amino acids long. CDR3 loop: CASSTPGSSGANVLTF.

This rearrangement joins TRBV29-1 to TRBJ2-1; TCRdb calls TRBD2, which cannot be checked without DNA. In germline, CDR1 is SQVTM, CDR2 ANQGSEA. This CDR3 region has 15 residues. The CDR3 sequence: CSVEPSGKGGNEQFF.

This sequence joins TRBV7-9 and TRBJ1-4. Germline CDR1 reads SEHNR; CDR2 reads FQNEAQ (reference sequence). This CDR3 region has 13 residues. The CDR3 loop is CASSEGENGKLFF.

V usage is TRBV24-1 and J usage is TRBJ2-1; TCRdb outputs TRBD2, but without DNA this stays unchecked. This CDR3 has 15 residues. Germline V gives CDR1 KGHDR, CDR2 SFDVKD. The CDR3 protein is CATSDFRGSYNEQFF.

V is TRBV10-3 and J is TRBJ2-3. This CDR3 has 12 amino acids. CDR1 and CDR2 from the germline V gene are ENHRY and SYGVKD. CDR3 residues: CAISQVTDTQYF.

The chain employs TRBV10-3 and TRBJ1-2. Germline V gene lookup returns CDR1 ENHRY and CDR2 SYGVKD. The length of the CDR3 is 15 residues. The CDR3 sequence is CAISESREGFDGYTF.

V gene TRBV7-9 combines with J gene TRBJ2-1; the D call of TRBD1 rests on TCRdb alone, since no DNA is present to check it. From germline, CDR1 is SEHNR and CDR2 FQNEAQ (reference sequence). CDR3 length: 14 residues. CDR3 residues: CASSFEDRLNEQFF.

The rearrangement joins TRBV28 to TRBJ2-7; TCRdb picks TRBD1, but there is no DNA to check that call. CDR3 length equals 11 residues. Germline V gene lookup returns CDR1 MDHEN and CDR2 SYDVKM. The CDR3 spells CASSPRGEQYF.

The V call is TRBV9, the J call TRBJ2-4; there is no DNA to check the TCRdb D call of TRBD2. Germline-derived CDR1 and CDR2 are SGDLS and YYNGEE. CDR3 length: 17 residues. The CDR3 spells CASSVSSSGPAKNIQYF. Variable domain in full (rest from reference TRBV9 and TRBJ2-4): DSGVTQTPKHLITATGQRVTLRCSPRSGDLSVYWYQQSLDQGLQFLIQYYNGEERAKGNILERFSAQQFPDLHSELNLSSLELGDSALYFCASSVSSSGPAKNIQYFGAGTRLSVL.

The V and J genes are TRBV27 and TRBJ2-2. There are 15 residues in the CDR3. From germline, CDR1 is MNHEY and CDR2 SMNVEV (reference sequence). The CDR3 sequence is CASSLSVATAGELFF.